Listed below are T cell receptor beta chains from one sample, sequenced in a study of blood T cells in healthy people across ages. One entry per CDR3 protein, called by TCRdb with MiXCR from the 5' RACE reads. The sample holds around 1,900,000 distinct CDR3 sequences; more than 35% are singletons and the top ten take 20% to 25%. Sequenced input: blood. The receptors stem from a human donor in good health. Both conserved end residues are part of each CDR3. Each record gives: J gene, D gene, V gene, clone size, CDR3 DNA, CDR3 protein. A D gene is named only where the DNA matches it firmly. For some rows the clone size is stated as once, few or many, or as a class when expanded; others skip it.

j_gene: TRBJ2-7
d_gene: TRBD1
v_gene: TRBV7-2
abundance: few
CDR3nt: TGTGCCAGCAGCACGACAGGGGAAGTGTACGAGCAGTACTTC
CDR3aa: CASSTTGEVYEQYF

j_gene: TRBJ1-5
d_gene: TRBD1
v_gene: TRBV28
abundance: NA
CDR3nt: TGTGCCAGCAGTCCTCCGACAGGGTTTGGTTATCAGCCCCAGCATTTT
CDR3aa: CASSPPTGFGYQPQHF

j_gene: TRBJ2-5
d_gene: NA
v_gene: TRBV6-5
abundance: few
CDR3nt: TGTGCCAGCAGGCCCCTAGCTGAAGAGACCCAGTACTTC
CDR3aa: CASRPLAEETQYF

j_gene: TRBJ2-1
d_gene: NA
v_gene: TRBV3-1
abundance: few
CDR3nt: TGTGCCAGCAGCCTCGAATCCCAAAGCTACAATGAGCAGTTCTTC
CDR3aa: CASSLESQSYNEQFF

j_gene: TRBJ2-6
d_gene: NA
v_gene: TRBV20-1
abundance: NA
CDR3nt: TGCAGTGCTAGAGTCAGCTCTGGGGCCAACGTCCGGACTTTC
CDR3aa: CSARVSSGANVRTF

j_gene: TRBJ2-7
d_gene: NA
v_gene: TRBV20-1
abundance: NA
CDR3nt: TGCAGTGCTGCGGGGACTTTTAATTCCTACGGGCAGTACTTC
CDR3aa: CSAAGTFNSYGQYF

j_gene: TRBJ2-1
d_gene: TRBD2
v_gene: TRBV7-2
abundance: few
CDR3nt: TGTGCCAGCAGCCCCGGGACTAGCGGTCTTTTTGGGCAGTTCTTC
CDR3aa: CASSPGTSGLFGQFF

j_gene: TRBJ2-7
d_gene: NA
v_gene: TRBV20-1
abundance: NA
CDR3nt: TGCAGTGCTAGTAAGGACTTCTCCTACGAGCAGTACTTC
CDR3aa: CSASKDFSYEQYF

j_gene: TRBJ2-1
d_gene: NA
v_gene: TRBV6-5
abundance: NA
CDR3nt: TGTGCCAGCAGTTACTCGGAGGGTCTGGAACAGTTCTTC
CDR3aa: CASSYSEGLEQFF

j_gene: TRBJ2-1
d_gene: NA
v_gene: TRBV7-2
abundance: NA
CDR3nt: TGTGCCAGCAGTTTCACACCTTCCTCCTACAATGAGCAGTTCTTC
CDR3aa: CASSFTPSSYNEQFF

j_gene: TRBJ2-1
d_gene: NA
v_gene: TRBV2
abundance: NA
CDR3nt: TGTGCCGGCAGTGAACAAGTAAATGAGCAGTTCTTC
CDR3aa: CAGSEQVNEQFF

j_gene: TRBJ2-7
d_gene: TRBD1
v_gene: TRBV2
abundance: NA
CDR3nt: TGTGCCAGCAGATGGACAGGGGAGGACGAGCAGTACTTC
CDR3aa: CASRWTGEDEQYF

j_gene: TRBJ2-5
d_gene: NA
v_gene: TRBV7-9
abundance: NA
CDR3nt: TGTGCCAGCAGCCCTCCCTTAAATACGTACCAAGAGACCCAGTACTTC
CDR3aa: CASSPPLNTYQETQYF

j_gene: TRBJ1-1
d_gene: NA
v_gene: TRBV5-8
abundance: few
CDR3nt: TGTGCCAGCAGCTTGACGGGGTCCCACACTGAAGCTTTCTTT
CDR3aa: CASSLTGSHTEAFF

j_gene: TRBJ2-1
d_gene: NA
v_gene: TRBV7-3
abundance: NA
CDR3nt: TGTGCCAGCAGCCTCCAGCCGGGCTCCTACAATGAGCAGTTCTTC
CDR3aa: CASSLQPGSYNEQFF

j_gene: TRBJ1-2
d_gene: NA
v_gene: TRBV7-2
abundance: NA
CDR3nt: TGTGCCAGCAGCTTAGATTCCAGGGTGTATCAAGGCTACACCTTC
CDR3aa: CASSLDSRVYQGYTF

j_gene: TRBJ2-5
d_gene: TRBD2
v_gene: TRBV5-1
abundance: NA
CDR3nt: TGCGCCAGCATCTCGCTAGCGGGGGGTTCTGAGACCCAGTACTTC
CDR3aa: CASISLAGGSETQYF

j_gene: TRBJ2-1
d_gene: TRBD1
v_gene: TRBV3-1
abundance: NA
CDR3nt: TGTGCCAGCAGCTCAAACAGGGGGGACCAGTTCTTC
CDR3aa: CASSSNRGDQFF

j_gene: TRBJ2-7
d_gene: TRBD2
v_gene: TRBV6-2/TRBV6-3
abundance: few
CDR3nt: TGTGCCAGCAGTAAACTAGCGCGAAAATCCTACGAGCAGTACTTC
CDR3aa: CASSKLARKSYEQYF

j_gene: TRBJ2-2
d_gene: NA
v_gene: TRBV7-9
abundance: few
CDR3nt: TGTGCCAGCAGCTACGGACACCCGAACACCGGGGAGCTGTTTTTT
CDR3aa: CASSYGHPNTGELFF

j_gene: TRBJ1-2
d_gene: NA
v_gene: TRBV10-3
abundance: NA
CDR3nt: TGTGCCATCAGTGAGCGAGGTTTTGAAGGCTACACCTTC
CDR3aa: CAISERGFEGYTF

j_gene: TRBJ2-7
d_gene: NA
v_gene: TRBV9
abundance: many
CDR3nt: TGTGCCAGCAGCGTAGGGTCAGGGAGCTCCTACGAGCAGTACTTC
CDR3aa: CASSVGSGSSYEQYF

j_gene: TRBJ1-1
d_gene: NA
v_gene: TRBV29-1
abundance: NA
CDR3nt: TGCAGCGCCACCTCTTCCAGTAAAAGAACTGAAGCTTTCTTT
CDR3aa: CSATSSSKRTEAFF

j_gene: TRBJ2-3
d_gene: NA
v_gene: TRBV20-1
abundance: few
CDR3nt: TGCAGTGCTAGAGATCGGGCGGCCTCTAGCACAGATACGCAGTATTTT
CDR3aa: CSARDRAASSTDTQYF

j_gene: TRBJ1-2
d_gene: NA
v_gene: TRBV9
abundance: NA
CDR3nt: TGTGCCAGCAGCCCCCCAGACCCCTATGGCTACACCTTC
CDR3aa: CASSPPDPYGYTF

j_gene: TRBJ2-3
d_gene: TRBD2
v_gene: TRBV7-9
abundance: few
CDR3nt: TGTGCCAGCAGCCCACGACTAGCGGGACTTAGCACAGATAGGCAGTATTTT
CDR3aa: CASSPRLAGLSTDRQYF

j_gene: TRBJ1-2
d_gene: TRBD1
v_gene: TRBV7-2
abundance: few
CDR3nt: TGTGCCAGCAGCTTAGGGCAGGGGGTAGGCTATGGCTACACCTTC
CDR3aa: CASSLGQGVGYGYTF

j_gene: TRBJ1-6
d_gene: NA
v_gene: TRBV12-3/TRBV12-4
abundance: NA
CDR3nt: TGTGCCAGCAGTCCCCTAGGGGGGCCTAATTCACCCCTCCACTTT
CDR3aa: CASSPLGGPNSPLHF

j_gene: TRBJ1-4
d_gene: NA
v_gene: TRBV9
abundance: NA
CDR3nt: TGTGCCAGCAGCGCAGGACAGTCGGTTGGTGAAAAACTGTTTTTT
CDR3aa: CASSAGQSVGEKLFF

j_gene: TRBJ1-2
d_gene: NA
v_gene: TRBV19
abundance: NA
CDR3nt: TGTGCCAGTAGTATAGTAGACAGTCCCTCTCCTGATGGCTACACCTTC
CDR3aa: CASSIVDSPSPDGYTF

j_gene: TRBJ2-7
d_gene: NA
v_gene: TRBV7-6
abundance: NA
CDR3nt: TGTGCCAGCAGCTTAGTAGACAGTAGCTCCTACGAGCAGTACTTC
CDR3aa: CASSLVDSSSYEQYF

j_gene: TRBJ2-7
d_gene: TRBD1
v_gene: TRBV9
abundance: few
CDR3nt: TGTGCCAACAGCTTAATACCGACAGGGGGCGAGCAGTACTTC
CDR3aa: CANSLIPTGGEQYF

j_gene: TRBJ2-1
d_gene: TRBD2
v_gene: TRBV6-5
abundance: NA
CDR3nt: TGTGCCAGCAGTCCTACTAGCGGGGGAATATACAATGAGCAGTTCTTC
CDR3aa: CASSPTSGGIYNEQFF

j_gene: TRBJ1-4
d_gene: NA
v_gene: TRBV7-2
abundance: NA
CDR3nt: TGTGCCAGCAGCTGGGAAGGACGGAGTAATGAAAAACTGTTTTTT
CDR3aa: CASSWEGRSNEKLFF

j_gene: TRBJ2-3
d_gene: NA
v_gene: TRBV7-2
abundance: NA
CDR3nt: TGTGCCAGCAGTCCAAGGGAGGGAGGGGGTGGGCGATATACGCAGTATTTT
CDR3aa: CASSPREGGGGRYTQYF

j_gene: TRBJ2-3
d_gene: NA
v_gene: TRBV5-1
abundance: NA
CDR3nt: TGCGCCAGCAGCTTGATCGGGATATTCACAGATACGCAGTATTTT
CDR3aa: CASSLIGIFTDTQYF

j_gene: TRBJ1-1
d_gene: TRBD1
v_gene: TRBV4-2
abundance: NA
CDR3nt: TGTGCCAGCAGCCCCCTTCGCCTCCGGGACAGCAGACACACTGAAACTTTCTTT
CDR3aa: CASSPLRLRDSRHTETFF

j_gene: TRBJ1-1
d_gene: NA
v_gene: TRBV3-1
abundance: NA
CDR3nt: TGTGCCAGCAGCCATGCTCCGGGACGGAACACTGAAGCTTTCTTT
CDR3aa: CASSHAPGRNTEAFF

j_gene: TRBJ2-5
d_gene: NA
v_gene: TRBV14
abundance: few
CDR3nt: TGTGCCAGCAGCCGCAGGGCGGCGGGTGAGACCCAGTACTTC
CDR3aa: CASSRRAAGETQYF

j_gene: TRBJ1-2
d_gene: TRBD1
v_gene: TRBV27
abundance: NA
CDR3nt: TGTGCCAGCAGGAAAATAGCCGGGACAGGGGTTTCTGGCTACACCTTC
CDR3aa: CASRKIAGTGVSGYTF

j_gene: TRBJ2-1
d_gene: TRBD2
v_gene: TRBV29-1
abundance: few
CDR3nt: TGCACCACCACAAGCACGGCGGGAGTATACAATGAGCAGTTCTTC
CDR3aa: CTTTSTAGVYNEQFF

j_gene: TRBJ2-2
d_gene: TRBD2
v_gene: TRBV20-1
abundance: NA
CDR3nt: TGCAGTGCTGTAGCGGGGGGGAACACCGGGGAGCTGTTTTTT
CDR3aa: CSAVAGGNTGELFF

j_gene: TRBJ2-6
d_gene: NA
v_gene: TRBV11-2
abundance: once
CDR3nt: TGTGCCAGCAGCTGGCACACTTCTGGGGCCAACGTCCTGACTTTC
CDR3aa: CASSWHTSGANVLTF

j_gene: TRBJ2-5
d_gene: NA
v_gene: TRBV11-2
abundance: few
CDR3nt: TGTGCCAGCAGCCCTCAGTTGGGCGTACCGTACTTC
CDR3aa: CASSPQLGVPYF

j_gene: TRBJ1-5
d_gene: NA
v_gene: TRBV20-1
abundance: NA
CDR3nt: TGCAGTGCTAGAGGGGGCCCTCCTTGGGAGCCCCAGCATTTT
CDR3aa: CSARGGPPWEPQHF

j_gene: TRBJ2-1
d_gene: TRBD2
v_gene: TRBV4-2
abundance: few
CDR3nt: TGTGCCAGCAGCCACCCTCAGCGGGGGGGCCGGGGCAATGAGCAGTTCTTC
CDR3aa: CASSHPQRGGRGNEQFF

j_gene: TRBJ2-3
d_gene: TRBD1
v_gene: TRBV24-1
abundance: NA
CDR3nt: TGTGCCACCAGTGATGCGGCTAACAGGGGGACCACAGATACGCAGTATTTT
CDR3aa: CATSDAANRGTTDTQYF

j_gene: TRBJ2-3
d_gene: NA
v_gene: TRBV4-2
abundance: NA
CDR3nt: TGTGCCAGCAGCCAAGACGAAGGGAGCACAGATACGCAGTATTTT
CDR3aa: CASSQDEGSTDTQYF

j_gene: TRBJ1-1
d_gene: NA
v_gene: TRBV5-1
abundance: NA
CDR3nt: TGCGCCAGCACCTTCGGGGTGGAGGGGGAAGCTTTCTTT
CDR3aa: CASTFGVEGEAFF

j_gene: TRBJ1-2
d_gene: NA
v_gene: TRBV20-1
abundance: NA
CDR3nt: TGCAGTGCTCAAGGCAGTAACTATGGCTACACCTTC
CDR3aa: CSAQGSNYGYTF

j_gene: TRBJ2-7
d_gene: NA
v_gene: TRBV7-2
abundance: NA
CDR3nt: TGTGCCAGCAGCCCCGGGTCTTGGTCGGGGAACGAGCAGTACTTC
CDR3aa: CASSPGSWSGNEQYF

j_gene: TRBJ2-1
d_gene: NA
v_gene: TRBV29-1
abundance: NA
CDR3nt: TGCAGCGTTAGGGCGGGGGCTGCCTACAATGAGCAGTTCTTC
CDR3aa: CSVRAGAAYNEQFF